A single sample gave rise to the 15 T cell receptor beta chains below, sequenced in a study of shared clonotypes between healthy human individuals. The data were produced by immunoSEQ multiplex PCR, yet TCRdb's version contains in-frame clones alone and is incomplete. Of some 2.1 million clones listed, just under 95% were seen once; the top ten hold 0.9% to 1.4%. Naive CD8 populations comprised CD45RO-negative cells positively selected for CCR7, excluding terminally differentiated effector memory CD45RA+ cells. Sequenced sample: naive CD8+ T cells sorted from blood. The receptors were gathered from a man younger than 35 in good health.

The V call is TRBV2, the J call TRBJ2-1, with TRBD2 matching 8 bases. This CDR3 contains 14 residues. Germline-derived CDR1 and CDR2 are SNHLY and FYNNEI. V dropped 3 bases and J dropped 7; count of bases not matched to a gene: 5. The DNA of the CDR3 is TGTGCCAGCAGTGACGGGGGACTAGGAAATGAGCAGTTCTTC. This sequence encodes CASSDGGLGNEQFF.

The chain links TRBV6-6 to TRBJ2-5; 7 bases agree with TRBD2. CDR1 is MNHNY and CDR2 is SVGAGI in the germline V gene (reference sequence). The CDR3 contains 14 residues. V lost 1 base to trimming and J lost 3 bases; unmatched junction nucleotides: 2. CDR3 bases: TGTGCCAGCAGTTACTGGAGCGGGGAAGAGACCCAGTACTTC. Amino acid sequence: CASSYWSGEETQYF.

J is TRBJ1-1 and V is TRBV27; 9 bases are a match to TRBD1. Germline assignment: CDR1 MNHEY and CDR2 SMNVEV (reference sequence). CDR3 length: 17 residues. After removal of 6 bases from V and 1 base from J, the junction contained 12 bases not matched to a gene. The CDR3 sequence is CASSTIGPGQGNTEAFF. CDR3 in DNA: TGTGCCAGCAGCACTATCGGACCGGGACAGGGGAACACTGAAGCTTTCTTT.

The chain is built from TRBV9 and TRBJ1-3; D gene unclear. There are 15 residues in the CDR3. Germline V CDR1 and CDR2: SGDLS, YYNGEE. V gave up 0 bases and J gave up 0 bases, with 7 bases separating them. CDR3 in amino acids: CASSVGIASGNTIYF. As DNA, the CDR3 is TGTGCCAGCAGCGTAGGTATAGCCTCTGGAAACACCATATATTTT.

The chain employs TRBV29-1 and TRBJ2-2; D possibly corresponds to TRBD1 (5 bases). V lost 6 bases and J lost 6, with 11 bases in between. The CDR3 totals 12 residues. Per the germline V gene, CDR1 is SQVTM and CDR2 is ANQGSEA. The CDR3 reads CSVRTGPGELFF. The CDR3 region has the DNA TGCAGCGTCCGCACAGGACCCGGGGAGCTGTTTTTT.

V usage is TRBV6-5 and J usage is TRBJ2-7; D perhaps matches TRBD2 (6 bases). The CDR3 loop spans 14 amino acids. V was cut by 2 bases and J by 2 bases, with 10 bases left in between. Per the germline V gene, CDR1 is MNHEY and CDR2 is SVGAGI. CDR3 region: CASSYDGEAYEQYF. CDR3 nucleotide sequence: TGTGCCAGCAGTTACGACGGGGAGGCCTACGAGCAGTACTTC.

Details on this clone: An end of the junction differs from the germline gene, which may be a read error. This chain uses TRBV5-6 with TRBJ1-6, with D perhaps TRBD1 (5 bases). The CDR3 extends over 14 amino acids. The germline V gene encodes CDR1 SGHDT and CDR2 YYEEEE. The CDR3 DNA follows: TGTGCCAGCGGCTTGCCCGTTGGGACTTCACCCCTCCACTTT. Protein: CASGLPVGTSPLHF.

V is TRBV29-1 and J is TRBJ2-5; D gene ambiguous. The CDR3 extends over 10 amino acids. Germline V lookup: CDR1 SQVTM, CDR2 ANQGSEA. V was cut by 8 bases and J by 7 bases, with 11 bases left in between. The CDR3 DNA is TGCAGCCCGACCGTCAGGACCCAGTACTTC. Its protein is CSPTVRTQYF.

The chain combines TRBV5-5 with TRBJ1-6, with a tentative D call TRBD1 (5 bases). The length of the CDR3 is 14 residues. Germline CDR1 reads SGHKS; CDR2 reads YYEKEE (reference sequence). V was pared by 0 bases and J by 8 bases, with 9 bases between. The CDR3 region is CASSLGQGHSPLHF. The CDR3 DNA reads TGTGCCAGCAGCTTGGGGCAGGGACATTCACCCCTCCACTTT.

The rearrangement joins TRBV5-1 to TRBJ1-1; D remains ambiguous. Germline-derived CDR1 and CDR2 are SGHRS and YFSETQ. The CDR3 loop spans 13 amino acids. The ends were cut back, 4 bases at V and 0 bases at J, with 7 bases in the middle. CDR3 DNA sequence: TGCGCCAGCAGCCCTAGGATGAACACTGAAGCTTTCTTT. Translation gives CASSPRMNTEAFF.

The J gene is TRBJ1-6, the V gene TRBV4-1, with a possible D match to TRBD1 (6 bases). Looked up from germline, CDR1 is MGHRA and CDR2 is YSYEKL. The V end lost 0 bases, the J end lost 0 bases, and 15 bases lay between the germline ends. CDR3 size: 19 residues. The CDR3: CASSQDRMTGHSYNSPLHF. The CDR3 nucleotides are TGCGCCAGCAGCCAAGATCGTATGACAGGACACTCCTATAATTCACCCCTCCACTTT.

On this clone itself: Other DNA sequences in the same sample also yield this CDR3. The chain recombines TRBV11-3 with TRBJ2-7, with TRBD1 identical over 7 bases. CDR1 and CDR2 (germline): SGHNT, YENEEA. The CDR3 is made up of 13 amino acids. V shed 4 bases, J shed 2 bases, and the junction held 2 bases outside the gene matches. The CDR3 DNA sequence: TGTGCCAGCAGCTCAACAGGGGCCTACGAGCAGTACTTC. Its translation is CASSSTGAYEQYF.

The sample holds a few counts of this clone. V is TRBV29-1 and J is TRBJ2-5, with D possibly called TRBD1 or TRBD2 (5 bases each). The CDR3 runs 18 residues. V was cut by 5 bases and J by 9 bases, with 34 bases left in between. The germline gives CDR1 SQVTM, CDR2 ANQGSEA. The chain's CDR3 is CSVCPGPTAFSGCGAQYF. The CDR3 DNA reads as TGCAGCGTTTGTCCGGGACCGACGGCTTTTTCTGGGTGCGGTGCCCAGTACTTC.

The chain carries TRBV4-3 and TRBJ1-1, with D hard to call. The germline gives CDR1 LGHNA, CDR2 YSLEER. The CDR3 length is 15 residues. V lost 0 bases and J lost 1, with 9 bases in between. This CDR3 reads CASSQDTEGNTEAFF. DNA for the CDR3: TGCGCCAGCAGCCAAGATACCGAGGGGAACACTGAAGCTTTCTTT.

V is TRBV21-1 and J is TRBJ2-6; the table's D call TRBD1 went unverified against the DNA. TRBV21-1 is listed as a pseudogene. The CDR3 runs to 16 residues. The CDR3 nucleotides read TGTGCCAGCAGCGTCCCAGGGGGCTCTGGGGCCAACGTCCTGACTTTC. Translation gives CASSVPGGSGANVLTF.